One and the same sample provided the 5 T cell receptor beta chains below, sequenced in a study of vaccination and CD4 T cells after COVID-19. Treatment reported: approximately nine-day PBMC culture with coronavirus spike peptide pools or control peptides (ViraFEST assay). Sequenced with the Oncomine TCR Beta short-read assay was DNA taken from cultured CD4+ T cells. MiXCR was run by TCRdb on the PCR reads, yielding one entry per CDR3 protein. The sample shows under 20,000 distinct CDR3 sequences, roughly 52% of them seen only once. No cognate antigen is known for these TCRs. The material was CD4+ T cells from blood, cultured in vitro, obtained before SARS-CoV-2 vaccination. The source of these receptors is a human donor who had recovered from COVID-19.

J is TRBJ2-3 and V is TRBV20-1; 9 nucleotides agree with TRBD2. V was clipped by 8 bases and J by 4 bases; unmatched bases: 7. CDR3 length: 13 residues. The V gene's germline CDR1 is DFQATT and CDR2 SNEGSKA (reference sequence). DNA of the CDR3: TGCAGTCCTATAGCGGGAGTGGCAGATACGCAGTATTTT. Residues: CSPIAGVADTQYF.

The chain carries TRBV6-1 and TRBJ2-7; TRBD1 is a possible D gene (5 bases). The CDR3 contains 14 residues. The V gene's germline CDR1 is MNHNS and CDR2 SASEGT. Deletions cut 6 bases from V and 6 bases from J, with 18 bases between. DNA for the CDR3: TGTGCCAGCAGGGGGCTGCAGGGTTACGGCGAGCAGTACTTC. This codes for CASRGLQGYGEQYF.

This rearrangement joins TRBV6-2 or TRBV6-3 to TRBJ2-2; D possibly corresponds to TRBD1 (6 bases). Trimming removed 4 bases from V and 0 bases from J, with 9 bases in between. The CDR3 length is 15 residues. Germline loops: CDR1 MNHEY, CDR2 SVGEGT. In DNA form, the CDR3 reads TGTGCCAGCAGTTGGACAGCGGCGAACACCGGGGAGCTGTTTTTT. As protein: CASSWTAANTGELFF.

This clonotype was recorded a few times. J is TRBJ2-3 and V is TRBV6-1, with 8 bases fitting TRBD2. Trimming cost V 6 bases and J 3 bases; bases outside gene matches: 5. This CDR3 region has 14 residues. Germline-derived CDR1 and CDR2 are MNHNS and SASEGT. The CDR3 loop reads CASRVAGLTDTQYF. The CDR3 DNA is TGTGCCAGCAGAGTAGCGGGATTAACAGATACGCAGTATTTT.

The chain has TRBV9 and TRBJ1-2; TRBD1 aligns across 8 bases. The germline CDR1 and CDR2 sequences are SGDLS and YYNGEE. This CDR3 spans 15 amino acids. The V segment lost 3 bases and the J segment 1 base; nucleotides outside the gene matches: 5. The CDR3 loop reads CASSAGQGINYGYTF. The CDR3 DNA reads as TGTGCCAGCAGCGCTGGACAGGGAATTAACTATGGCTACACCTTC.